These 27 T cell receptor beta chains originate from one sample sequenced in a study of T cell repertoires in cytomegalovirus infection (dated by TCRdb to about 2019). Sequenced using an Illumina HiSeq 1500. Using fastp at Q25 and MiXCR, TCRdb reprocessed the public reads and kept productive beta chains. Every CDR3 protein is listed once, alongside the most common genes and DNA of its rows. The sample table records about 260,000 distinct CDR3 sequences; around 15% of these occur just once. Together, the top ten hold 8.8% of the sample. The sample taken for sequencing was PBMCs. These receptors were obtained from a human donor in good health (CMV status not recorded). Some clones in this sample may be carry-over from other donors' samples.

This clonotype has a count of ten or more. V is TRBV28 and J is TRBJ2-7; D may match TRBD1 or TRBD2 (5 bases each). CDR1 is MDHEN, CDR2 SYDVKM, per germline. The V end was cut by 4 bases, the J end by 0 bases, with 19 bases between. The CDR3 sequence is 17 residues long. CDR3 in amino acids: CASSSSRDGPLSYEQYF. The CDR3 DNA sequence: TGTGCCAGCAGTTCTTCCCGGGACGGACCCCTCTCCTACGAGCAGTACTTC.

The sample holds a few counts of this clonotype. The chain uses TRBV28 and TRBJ1-4; D is undetermined. Germline V gene data show CDR1 as MDHEN and CDR2 as SYDVKM. Trimming left V 6 bases short and J 4 bases short, with 15 bases between. CDR3 length equals 15 residues. The CDR3 DNA is TGTGCCAGCAGACCTATGGACGGCCTTAATGAAAAACTGTTTTTT. Amino acids: CASRPMDGLNEKLFF. Looking up the rest from reference TRBV28 and TRBJ1-4 gives the full variable domain: DVKVTQSSRYLVKRTGEKVFLECVQDMDHENMFWYRQDPGLGLRLIYFSYDVKMKEKGDIPEGYSVSREKKERFSLILESASTNQTSMYLCASRPMDGLNEKLFFGSGTQLSVL.

This clonotype was seen a few times. The chain carries TRBV6-5 and TRBJ1-1; tentative D call: TRBD1 (6 bases). V was cut by 7 bases and J by 4 bases, with 10 bases left in between. CDR1 and CDR2 from the germline V gene are MNHEY and SVGAGI. The CDR3 totals 12 residues. CDR3 protein: CASNRVGTEAFF. For the CDR3, the DNA is TGTGCCAGCAACAGGGTAGGCACTGAAGCTTTCTTT.

This clonotype was detected once. The chain joins TRBV5-1 to TRBJ1-2; D gene uncertain. Germline V gene lookup returns CDR1 SGHRS and CDR2 YFSETQ. This CDR3 is built from 14 residues. Trimming left V 0 bases short and J 3 bases short, with 9 bases between. CDR3 coding DNA: TGCGCCAGCAGCTTGGGCGGGATGTACTATGGCTACACCTTC. This sequence encodes CASSLGGMYYGYTF.

This clonotype was seen at least ten times. Here the CDR3 DNA reads TGTGCCAGCAGTGTTGTTAGCACTGAAGCTTTCTTT. This encodes CASSVVSTEAFF. The rearrangement joins TRBV28 to TRBJ1-1; unclear D gene. The CDR3 runs 12 residues. Between the trimmed V and J ends, which lost 5 bases and 4 bases, there was a span of 8 bases. Germline V gives CDR1 MDHEN, CDR2 SYDVKM.

The V call is TRBV6-2 or TRBV6-3, the J call TRBJ2-5; D is perhaps TRBD1 or TRBD2 (5 bases each). Germline assignment: CDR1 MNHEY and CDR2 SVGEGT. Trimming took 6 bases from V and 0 from J, leaving 26 bases between them. The CDR3 loop spans 19 amino acids. The CDR3 protein is CASRLGPLSLPPYQETQYF. CDR3 nucleotides: TGTGCCAGCAGATTGGGACCGTTAAGTCTTCCCCCTTACCAAGAGACCCAGTACTTC.

Many counts were recorded for this clonotype. The gene calls are TRBV5-1 and TRBJ1-1; weak D call: TRBD1 (5 bases). Deletions cut 5 bases from V and 1 base from J, with 12 bases between. Germline lookup yields CDR1 SGHRS and CDR2 YFSETQ. CDR3 size: 14 residues. CDR3 protein: CASSPGRQNTEAFF. The CDR3 region has the DNA TGCGCCAGCAGTCCGGGACGGCAGAACACTGAAGCTTTCTTT.

This clonotype was seen a few times. The chain carries TRBV28 and TRBJ2-7, with TRBD1 as a possible D gene (6 bases). V was clipped by 2 bases and J by 12 bases, with 17 bases between them. The CDR3 length is 13 residues. CDR1 MDHEN and CDR2 SYDVKM come from the germline V gene. The CDR3 nucleotides are TGTGCCAGCAGTTTAAGACAGGCGGGTCATGGGTACTTC. Its protein is CASSLRQAGHGYF.

In its sample, this clonotype was seen many times. The chain is built from TRBV28 and TRBJ2-3, with 8 bases aligning to TRBD2. Germline V gene lookup returns CDR1 MDHEN and CDR2 SYDVKM. V trimming: 4 bases; J trimming: 4 bases; junction bases outside the gene matches: 7. The CDR3 contains 15 residues. The CDR3 loop is CASSSLAGGADTQYF. CDR3 sequence (DNA): TGTGCCAGCAGTTCCCTTGCGGGGGGAGCAGATACGCAGTATTTT.

Many counts were recorded for this clonotype. The genes are TRBV28 and TRBJ2-3, with D tentatively TRBD2 (6 bases). Between the trimmed V and J ends, which lost 5 bases and 8 bases, there was a span of 11 bases. The CDR3 runs 12 residues. Germline loops: CDR1 MDHEN, CDR2 SYDVKM. In DNA, the CDR3 is TGTGCCAGCAGTCCCCGGGAGTCTACGCAGTATTTT. It is translated as CASSPRESTQYF.

This clonotype was observed many times. V usage is TRBV6-6 and J usage is TRBJ2-7, with TRBD2 identical over 10 bases. CDR3 length equals 14 residues. V trimming: 4 bases; J trimming: 2 bases; junction bases outside the gene matches: 2. CDR1 is MNHNY and CDR2 is SVGAGI in the germline V gene (reference sequence). CDR3 sequence: CASSLLAGTYEQYF. The CDR3 nucleotides are TGTGCCAGCAGTTTACTAGCGGGGACCTACGAGCAGTACTTC.

The chain recombines TRBV10-3 with TRBJ2-5; 10 bases align to TRBD1. From germline, CDR1 is ENHRY and CDR2 SYGVKD. The CDR3 loop spans 13 amino acids. With 11 bases clipped from V and 5 bases from J, the junction kept 8 bases outside the gene matches. CDR3 coding DNA: TGTGCCTCCGGTGGGGACAGGGGTGAGACCCAGTACTTC. It encodes CASGGDRGETQYF.

Points on this clonotype: One base away lies a much larger clone, so this may be a sequencing read error. This chain links TRBV3-1 with TRBJ2-7; 9 positions agree with TRBD2. CDR1 LGHDT and CDR2 YNNKEL come from the germline V gene (reference sequence). The CDR3 spans 13 residues. The CDR3 is CASTTSGYYKQYF. The CDR3 region has the DNA TGTGCCAGTACGACTAGCGGATACTACAAGCAGTACTTC.

This chain links TRBV5-6 with TRBJ2-2; 10 positions agree with TRBD1. V was pared by 1 base and J by 7 bases, with 4 bases of the junction left unmatched. CDR3 length: 15 amino acids. The V gene's germline CDR1 is SGHDT and CDR2 YYEEEE. Written as DNA, the CDR3 is TGTGCCAGCAGCTTGTCGGGACAGGGGATCGGGGAGCTGTTTTTT. It is translated as CASSLSGQGIGELFF. The variable domain in full, completed from reference TRBV5-6 and TRBJ2-2, reads DAGVTQSPTHLIKTRGQQVTLRCSPKSGHDTVSWYQQALGQGPQFIFQYYEEEERQRGNFPDRFSGHQFPNYSSELNVNALLLGDSALYLCASSLSGQGIGELFFGEGSRLTVL.

At least ten counts were recorded for this clonotype. V gene TRBV6-2 or TRBV6-3 combines with J gene TRBJ2-7; 11 positions match TRBD1. Trimming at V came to 8 bases and at J to 4 bases, leaving 4 bases not matched to a gene. This CDR3 spans 13 amino acids. Germline CDR1 reads MNHEY; CDR2 reads SVGEGT. The chain's CDR3 is CASGQGARYEQYF. The CDR3 bases are TGTGCCAGCGGACAGGGGGCGCGTTACGAGCAGTACTTC.

This chain connects TRBV10-3 to TRBJ2-1; 7 nucleotides line up with TRBD2. The ends lost 4 bases at V and 15 bases at J; junction bases unmatched: 9. This CDR3 is 12 amino acids long. Germline V lookup: CDR1 ENHRY, CDR2 SYGVKD. As DNA, the CDR3 is TGTGCCATCAGTGCGGTCGGGTGGGGGGGGTTCTTC. Encoded protein: CAISAVGWGGFF.

There are a few counts of this clonotype. The chain combines TRBV19 with TRBJ2-1, with 7 bases identical to TRBD1. CDR3 size: 14 residues. The germline CDR1 and CDR2 sequences are LNHDA and SQIVND (reference sequence). Trimming cost V 7 bases and J 7 bases; bases outside gene matches: 10. The CDR3 coding sequence is TGTGCCAGTACCCCGGGACAGAAACCGAATGAGCAGTTCTTC. It is translated as CASTPGQKPNEQFF.

Ten or more counts support this clonotype. The rearrangement joins TRBV6-2 or TRBV6-3 to TRBJ2-7; 8 bases fit TRBD1. CDR3 length equals 13 residues. CDR1 and CDR2 (germline): MNHEY, SVGEGT. V lost 4 bases and J lost 13; bases outside the gene matches: 12. In DNA, the CDR3 is TGTGCCAGCAGTTCTGGAGGCGGGACAGGCCTTTACTTC. The encoded protein is CASSSGGGTGLYF.

A note on this clonotype: One end of the junction is discordant with germline, which a read error may explain. The CDR3 nucleotides are TGTGCCACCAGTGATGGCCGGGACAGGGGAATTCTCTTTTTT. Residues: CATSDGRDRGILFF. The chain uses TRBV24-1 and TRBJ1-1; 10 nucleotides match TRBD1. The CDR3 has 14 residues. The germline V gene has CDR1 KGHDR and CDR2 SFDVKD.

This clonotype was recorded a few times. J is TRBJ2-1 and V is TRBV6-2 or TRBV6-3; 15 bases map to TRBD2. This CDR3 contains 16 residues. Germline trimming cut 2 bases from V and 8 bases from J; bases unmatched to any gene: 4. CDR1 MNHEY and CDR2 SVGEGT come from the germline V gene. The CDR3 sequence: CASSYGLAGGEYEQFF. The DNA for the CDR3 is TGTGCCAGCAGTTACGGACTAGCGGGAGGGGAGTATGAGCAGTTCTTC.

This clonotype was seen at least ten times. The genes are TRBV7-2 and TRBJ2-7; D call uncertain. The CDR3 has 13 amino acids. The V and J ends lost 2 bases and 5 bases respectively, with 10 bases between them. Germline V gives CDR1 SGHTA, CDR2 FQGNSA. As DNA, the CDR3 is TGTGCCAGCAGCTTAAGCCCCCCCCACGAGCAGTACTTC. Its translation is CASSLSPPHEQYF.

The chain has TRBV20-1 and TRBJ2-7, with 10 bases matching TRBD1. The CDR3 contains 15 residues. Germline V gives CDR1 DFQATT, CDR2 SNEGSKA (reference sequence). V dropped 4 bases and J dropped 3; count of bases not matched to a gene: 9. CDR3 in DNA: TGCAGTGCTAACCTCCCGGGACAGGGGTACTACGAGCAGTACTTC. This sequence encodes CSANLPGQGYYEQYF.

This clonotype was observed a few times. V gene TRBV5-6 combines with J gene TRBJ1-1, with D tentatively TRBD1 (6 bases). CDR3 length equals 17 residues. The ends were cut back, 4 bases at V and 4 bases at J, with 23 bases in the middle. Germline CDR1 is SGHDT and CDR2 is YYEEEE. The CDR3 loop is CASSRPGGAGVRTEAFF. CDR3 in DNA: TGTGCCAGCAGCCGGCCGGGGGGGGCAGGGGTTCGCACTGAAGCTTTCTTT. Based on the CDR3 plus reference TRBV5-6 and TRBJ1-1, the full variable domain is DAGVTQSPTHLIKTRGQQVTLRCSPKSGHDTVSWYQQALGQGPQFIFQYYEEEERQRGNFPDRFSGHQFPNYSSELNVNALLLGDSALYLCASSRPGGAGVRTEAFFGQGTRLTVV.

This clonotype was recorded many times. The V gene is TRBV6-1, the J gene TRBJ2-7, with D maybe TRBD2 (6 bases). This CDR3 has 16 residues. Trimming took 2 bases from V and 3 from J, leaving 17 bases between them. Germline CDR1 reads MNHNS; CDR2 reads SASEGT. The CDR3 reads CASSERPWFGGYEQYF. The CDR3 nucleotides are TGTGCCAGCAGTGAACGGCCCTGGTTCGGGGGCTACGAGCAGTACTTC.

This clonotype was counted ten times or more. The J gene is TRBJ2-3, the V gene TRBV7-2; the match to TRBD2 covers 10 bases. The germline CDR1 and CDR2 sequences are SGHTA and FQGNSA. J gave up 8 bases and V 10 bases, and 12 bases lay outside the gene matches. The CDR3 has 14 amino acids. This chain's CDR3 is CATSSGSPGGTQYF. Here the CDR3 DNA reads TGTGCCACCTCTAGCGGGAGTCCCGGGGGTACGCAGTATTTT. The whole variable domain, remainder taken from reference TRBV7-2 and TRBJ2-3, is GAGVSQSPSNKVTEKGKDVELRCDPISGHTALYWYRQSLGQGLEFLIYFQGNSAPDKSGLPSDRFSAERTGGSVSTLTIQRTQQEDSAVYLCATSSGSPGGTQYFGPGTRLTVL.

The V call is TRBV5-6, the J call TRBJ2-5; TRBD1 matches 8 bases. J was trimmed by 4 bases and V by 1 base; bases with no gene match: 6. Germline V gene lookup returns CDR1 SGHDT and CDR2 YYEEEE. The CDR3 totals 15 residues. CDR3 residues: CASSLQGARLETQYF. CDR3 nucleotides: TGTGCCAGCAGCTTGCAGGGGGCGAGGTTAGAGACCCAGTACTTC.

This clonotype was picked up a small number of times. The CDR3 protein is CASRPTSGGDEQFF. DNA for the CDR3: TGTGCCAGCAGACCCACTAGCGGGGGCGATGAGCAGTTCTTC. The chain employs TRBV12-3 or TRBV12-4 and TRBJ2-1, with TRBD2 matching 11 bases. The CDR3 extends over 14 amino acids. V lost 6 bases and J lost 8; bases outside the gene matches: 6.